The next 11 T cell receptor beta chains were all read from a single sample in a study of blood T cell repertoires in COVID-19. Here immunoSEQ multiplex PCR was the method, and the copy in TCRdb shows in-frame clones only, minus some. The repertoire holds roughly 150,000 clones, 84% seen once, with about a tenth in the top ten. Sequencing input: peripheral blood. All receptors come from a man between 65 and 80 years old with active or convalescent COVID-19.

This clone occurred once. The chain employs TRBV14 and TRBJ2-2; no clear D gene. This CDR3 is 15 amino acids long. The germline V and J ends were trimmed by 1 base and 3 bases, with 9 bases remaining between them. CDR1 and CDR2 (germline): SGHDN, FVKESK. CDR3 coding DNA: TGTGCCAGCAGCCAAGCAGCAGGCTACACCGGGGAGCTGTTTTTT. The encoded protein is CASSQAAGYTGELFF.

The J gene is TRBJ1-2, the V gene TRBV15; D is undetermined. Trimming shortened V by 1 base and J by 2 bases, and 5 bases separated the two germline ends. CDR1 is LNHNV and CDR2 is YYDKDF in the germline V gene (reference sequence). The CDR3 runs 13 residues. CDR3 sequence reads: CATSRAGNYGYTF. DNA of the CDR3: TGTGCCACCAGCAGAGCAGGAAACTATGGCTACACCTTC.

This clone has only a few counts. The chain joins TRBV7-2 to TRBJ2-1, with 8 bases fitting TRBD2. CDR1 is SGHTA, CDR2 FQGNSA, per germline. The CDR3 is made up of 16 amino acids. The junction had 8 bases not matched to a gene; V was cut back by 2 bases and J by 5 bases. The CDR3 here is CASSLFPSGGNNEQFF. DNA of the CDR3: TGTGCCAGCAGCTTATTTCCCAGCGGGGGAAACAATGAGCAGTTCTTC.

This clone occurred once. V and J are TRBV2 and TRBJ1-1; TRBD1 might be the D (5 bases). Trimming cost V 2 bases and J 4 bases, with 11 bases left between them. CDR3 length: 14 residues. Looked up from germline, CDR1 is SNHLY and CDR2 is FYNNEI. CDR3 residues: CASSEWGGVTEAFF. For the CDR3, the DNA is TGTGCCAGCAGTGAATGGGGAGGGGTCACTGAAGCTTTCTTT.

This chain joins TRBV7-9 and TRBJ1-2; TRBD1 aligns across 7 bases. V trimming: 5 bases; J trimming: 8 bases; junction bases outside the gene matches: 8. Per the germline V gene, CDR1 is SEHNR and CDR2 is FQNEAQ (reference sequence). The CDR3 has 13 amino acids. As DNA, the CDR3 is TGTGCCAGCAGCGAACAGGGGCTTTTGGGCTACACCTTC. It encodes CASSEQGLLGYTF.

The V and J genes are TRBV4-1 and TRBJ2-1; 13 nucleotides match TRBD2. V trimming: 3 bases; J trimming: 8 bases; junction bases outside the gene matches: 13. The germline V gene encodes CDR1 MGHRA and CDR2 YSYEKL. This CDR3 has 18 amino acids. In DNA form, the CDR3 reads TGCGCCAGCAGCCAGGAAGGACTAGCGGGGGCCCTTGGCTATGAGCAGTTCTTC. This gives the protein CASSQEGLAGALGYEQFF.

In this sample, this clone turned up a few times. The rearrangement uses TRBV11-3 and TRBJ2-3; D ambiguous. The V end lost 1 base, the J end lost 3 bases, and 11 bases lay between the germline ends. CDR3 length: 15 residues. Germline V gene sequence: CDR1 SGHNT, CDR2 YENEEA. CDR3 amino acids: CASSLGDSMTDTQYF. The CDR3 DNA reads TGTGCCAGCAGCTTAGGAGATAGCATGACAGATACGCAGTATTTT. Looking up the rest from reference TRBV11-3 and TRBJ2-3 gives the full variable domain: EAGVVQSPRYKIIEKKQPVAFWCNPISGHNTLYWYLQNLGQGPELLIRYENEEAVDDSQLPKDRFSAERLKGVDSTLKIQPAELGDSAVYLCASSLGDSMTDTQYFGPGTRLTVL.

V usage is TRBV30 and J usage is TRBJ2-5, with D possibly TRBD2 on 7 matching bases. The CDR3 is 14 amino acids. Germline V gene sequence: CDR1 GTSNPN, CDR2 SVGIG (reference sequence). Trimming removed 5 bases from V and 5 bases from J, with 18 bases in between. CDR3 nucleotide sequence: TGTGCCTGGGCGCTCACAGGGAGGGGGGAGACCCAGTACTTC. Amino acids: CAWALTGRGETQYF.

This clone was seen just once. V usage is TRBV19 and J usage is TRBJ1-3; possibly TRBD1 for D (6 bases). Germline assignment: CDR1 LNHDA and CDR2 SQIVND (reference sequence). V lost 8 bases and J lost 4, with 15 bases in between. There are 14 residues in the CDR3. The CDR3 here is CASAAGASGNTIYF. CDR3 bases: TGTGCCAGTGCAGCGGGGGCATCCGGAAACACCATATATTTT.

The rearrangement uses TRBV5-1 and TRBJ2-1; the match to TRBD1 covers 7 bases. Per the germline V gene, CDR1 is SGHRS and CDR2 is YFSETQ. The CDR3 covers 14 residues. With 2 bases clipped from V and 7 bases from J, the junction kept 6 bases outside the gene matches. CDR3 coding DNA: TGCGCCAGCAGCTTTGCAGGGGGTGATAATGAGCAGTTCTTC. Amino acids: CASSFAGGDNEQFF.

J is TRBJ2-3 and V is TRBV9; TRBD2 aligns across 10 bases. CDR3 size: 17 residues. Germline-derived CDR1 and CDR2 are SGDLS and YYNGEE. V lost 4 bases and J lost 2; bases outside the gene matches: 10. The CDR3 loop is CASSLGLAVSLTDTQYF. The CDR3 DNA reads TGTGCCAGCAGCCTTGGACTAGCGGTCTCCCTCACAGATACGCAGTATTTT.